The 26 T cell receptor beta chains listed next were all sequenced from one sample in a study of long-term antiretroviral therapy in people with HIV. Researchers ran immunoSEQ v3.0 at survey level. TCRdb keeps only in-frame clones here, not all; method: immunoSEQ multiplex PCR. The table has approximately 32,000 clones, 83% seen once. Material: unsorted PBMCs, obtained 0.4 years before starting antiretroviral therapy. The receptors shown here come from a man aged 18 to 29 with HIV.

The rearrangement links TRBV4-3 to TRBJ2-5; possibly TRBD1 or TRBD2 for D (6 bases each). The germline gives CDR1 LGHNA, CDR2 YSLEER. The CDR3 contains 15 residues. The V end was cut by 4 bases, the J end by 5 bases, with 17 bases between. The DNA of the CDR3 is TGCGCCAGCAGCCGCGGGACATCCTCCGGCGAGACCCAGTACTTC. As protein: CASSRGTSSGETQYF.

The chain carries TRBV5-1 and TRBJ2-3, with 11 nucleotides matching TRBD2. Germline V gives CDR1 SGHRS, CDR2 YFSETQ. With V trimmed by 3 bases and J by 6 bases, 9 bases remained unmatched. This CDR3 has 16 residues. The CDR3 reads CASSSTGSGGGDTQYF. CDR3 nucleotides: TGCGCCAGCAGCTCCACGGGTAGCGGGGGGGGCGATACGCAGTATTTT.

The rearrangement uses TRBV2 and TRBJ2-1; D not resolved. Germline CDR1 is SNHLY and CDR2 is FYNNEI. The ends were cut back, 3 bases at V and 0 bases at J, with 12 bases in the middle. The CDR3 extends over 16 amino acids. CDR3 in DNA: TGTGCCAGCAGTGAGTCAGATACCATCTCCTACAATGAGCAGTTCTTC. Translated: CASSESDTISYNEQFF.

CDR3 bases: TGTGCCATCAGTGAAGGGGGGCATAACACCGGGGAGCTGTTTTTT. It specifies CAISEGGHNTGELFF. V usage is TRBV10-3 and J usage is TRBJ2-2; perhaps D is TRBD1 or TRBD2 (6 bases each). The ends were cut back, 3 bases at V and 2 bases at J, with 10 bases in the middle. The germline gives CDR1 ENHRY, CDR2 SYGVKD. This CDR3 has 15 residues.

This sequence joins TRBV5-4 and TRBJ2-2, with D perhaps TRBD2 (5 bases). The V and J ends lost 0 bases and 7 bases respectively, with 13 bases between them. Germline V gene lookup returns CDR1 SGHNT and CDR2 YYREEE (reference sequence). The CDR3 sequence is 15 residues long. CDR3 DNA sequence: TGTGCCAGCAGCTTGGAGAGGGTTATAGGCGGGGAGCTGTTTTTT. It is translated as CASSLERVIGGELFF.

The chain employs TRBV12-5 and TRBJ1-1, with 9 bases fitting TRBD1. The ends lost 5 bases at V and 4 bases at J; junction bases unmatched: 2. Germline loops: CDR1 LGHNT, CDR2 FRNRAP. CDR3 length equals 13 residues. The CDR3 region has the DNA TGTGCTAGTGGTGAACAGGGGGCCACTGAAGCTTTCTTT. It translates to CASGEQGATEAFF. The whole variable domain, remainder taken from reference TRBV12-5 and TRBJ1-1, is DARVTQTPRHKVTEMGQEVTMRCQPILGHNTVFWYRQTMMQGLELLAYFRNRAPLDDSGMPKDRFSAEMPDATLATLKIQPSEPRDSAVYFCASGEQGATEAFFGQGTRLTVV.

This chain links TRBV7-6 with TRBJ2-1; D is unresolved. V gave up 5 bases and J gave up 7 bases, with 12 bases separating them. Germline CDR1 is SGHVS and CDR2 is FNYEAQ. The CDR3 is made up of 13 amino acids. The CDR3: CASSPNPRNEQFF. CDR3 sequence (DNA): TGTGCCAGCAGCCCCAATCCCCGGAATGAGCAGTTCTTC.

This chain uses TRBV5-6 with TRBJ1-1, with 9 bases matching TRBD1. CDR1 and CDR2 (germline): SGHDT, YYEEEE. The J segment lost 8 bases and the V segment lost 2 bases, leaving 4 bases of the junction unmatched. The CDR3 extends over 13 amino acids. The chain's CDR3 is CASSFGDRGEAFF. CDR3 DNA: TGTGCCAGCAGCTTTGGCGACAGGGGGGAAGCTTTCTTT.

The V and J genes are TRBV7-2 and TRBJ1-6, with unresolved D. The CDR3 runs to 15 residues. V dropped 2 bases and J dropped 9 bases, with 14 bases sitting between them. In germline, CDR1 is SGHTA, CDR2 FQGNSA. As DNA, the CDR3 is TGTGCCAGCAGCTTACAGAACCCCCGCGCTTCACCCCTCCACTTT. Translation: CASSLQNPRASPLHF.

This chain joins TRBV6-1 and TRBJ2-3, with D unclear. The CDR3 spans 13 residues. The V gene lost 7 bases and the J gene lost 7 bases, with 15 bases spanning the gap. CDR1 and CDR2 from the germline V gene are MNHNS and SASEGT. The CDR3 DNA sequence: TGTGCCAGCACCCCCCCTGTCGGCAATACGCAGTATTTT. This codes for CASTPPVGNTQYF.

CDR3 loop: CASSSRLAGYNEQFF. The CDR3 nucleotides are TGTGCCAGCAGCTCAAGACTAGCGGGGTACAATGAGCAGTTCTTC. The V and J genes are TRBV5-4 and TRBJ2-1, with TRBD2 matching 11 bases. Losses at the gene ends were 3 bases for V and 4 bases for J; bases not matched to a gene: 3. Looked up from germline, CDR1 is SGHNT and CDR2 is YYREEE (reference sequence). This CDR3 is 15 amino acids long.

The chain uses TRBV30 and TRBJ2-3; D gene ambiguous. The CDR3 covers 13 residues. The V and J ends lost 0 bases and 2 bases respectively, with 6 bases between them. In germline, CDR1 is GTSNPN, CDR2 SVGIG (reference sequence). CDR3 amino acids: CAWSVVSTDTQYF. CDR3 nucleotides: TGTGCCTGGAGTGTAGTTTCCACAGATACGCAGTATTTT.

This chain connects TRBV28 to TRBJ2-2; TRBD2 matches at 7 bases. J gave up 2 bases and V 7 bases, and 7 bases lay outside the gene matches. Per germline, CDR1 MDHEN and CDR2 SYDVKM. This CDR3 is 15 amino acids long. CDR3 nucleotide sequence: TGTGCCAGCACCGGGAGGCAGTTTAACACCGGGGAGCTGTTTTTT. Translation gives CASTGRQFNTGELFF.

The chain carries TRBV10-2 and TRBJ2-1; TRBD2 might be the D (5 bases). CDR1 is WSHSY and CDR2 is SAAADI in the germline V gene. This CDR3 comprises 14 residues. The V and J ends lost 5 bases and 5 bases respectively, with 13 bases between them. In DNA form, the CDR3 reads TGCGCCAGCAGTACGACGAGCGGCAACAATGAGCAGTTCTTC. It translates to CASSTTSGNNEQFF.

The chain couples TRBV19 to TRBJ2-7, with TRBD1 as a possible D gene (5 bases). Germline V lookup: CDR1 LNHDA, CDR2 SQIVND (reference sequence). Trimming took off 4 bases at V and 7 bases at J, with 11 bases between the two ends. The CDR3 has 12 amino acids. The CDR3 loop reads CASSTGWGEQYF. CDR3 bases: TGTGCCAGTAGTACAGGGTGGGGAGAGCAGTACTTC.

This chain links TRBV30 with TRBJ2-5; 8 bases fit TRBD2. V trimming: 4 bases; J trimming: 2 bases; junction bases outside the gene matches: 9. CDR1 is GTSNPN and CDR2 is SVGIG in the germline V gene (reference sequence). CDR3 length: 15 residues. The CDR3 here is CAWTGLGGRQETQYF. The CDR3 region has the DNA TGTGCCTGGACAGGTTTAGGCGGGAGGCAAGAGACCCAGTACTTC.

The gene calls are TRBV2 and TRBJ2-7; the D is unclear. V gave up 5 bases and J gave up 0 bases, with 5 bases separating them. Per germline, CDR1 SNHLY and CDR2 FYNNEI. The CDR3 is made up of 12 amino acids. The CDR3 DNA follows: TGTGCCAGCAGTCGGGTCTCCTACGAGCAGTACTTC. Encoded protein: CASSRVSYEQYF.

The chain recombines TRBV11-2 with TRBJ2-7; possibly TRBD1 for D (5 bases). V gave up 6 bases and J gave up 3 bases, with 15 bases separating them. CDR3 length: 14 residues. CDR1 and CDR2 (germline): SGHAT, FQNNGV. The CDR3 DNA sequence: TGTGCCAGCAGATCCGACAGTGGGGTCTACGAGCAGTACTTC. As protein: CASRSDSGVYEQYF.

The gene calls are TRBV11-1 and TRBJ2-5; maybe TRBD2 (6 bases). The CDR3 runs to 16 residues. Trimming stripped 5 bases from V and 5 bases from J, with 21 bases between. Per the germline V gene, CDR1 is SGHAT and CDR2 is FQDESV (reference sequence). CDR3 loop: CASSRRRRRDSETQYF. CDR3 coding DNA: TGTGCCAGCAGCCGAAGAAGGCGGCGGGATAGTGAGACCCAGTACTTC.

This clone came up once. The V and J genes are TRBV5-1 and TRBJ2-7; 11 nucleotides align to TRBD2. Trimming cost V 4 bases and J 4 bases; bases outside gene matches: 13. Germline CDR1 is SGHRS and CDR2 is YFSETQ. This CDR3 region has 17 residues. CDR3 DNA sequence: TGCGCCAGCAGCCGAACCACTAGCGGGAGTTCGGCGTACGAGCAGTACTTC. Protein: CASSRTTSGSSAYEQYF.

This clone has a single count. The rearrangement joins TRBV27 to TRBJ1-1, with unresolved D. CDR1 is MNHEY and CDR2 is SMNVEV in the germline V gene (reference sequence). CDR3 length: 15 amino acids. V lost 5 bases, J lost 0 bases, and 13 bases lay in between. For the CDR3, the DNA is TGTGCCAGCAGTCTACTGGCAGGTTTGAACACTGAAGCTTTCTTT. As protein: CASSLLAGLNTEAFF.

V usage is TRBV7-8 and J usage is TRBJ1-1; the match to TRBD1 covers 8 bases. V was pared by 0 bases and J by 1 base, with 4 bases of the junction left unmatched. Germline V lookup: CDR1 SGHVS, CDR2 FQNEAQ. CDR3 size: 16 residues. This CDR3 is CASSLAAGGANTEAFF. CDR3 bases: TGTGCCAGCAGCTTAGCGGCAGGGGGCGCGAACACTGAAGCTTTCTTT.

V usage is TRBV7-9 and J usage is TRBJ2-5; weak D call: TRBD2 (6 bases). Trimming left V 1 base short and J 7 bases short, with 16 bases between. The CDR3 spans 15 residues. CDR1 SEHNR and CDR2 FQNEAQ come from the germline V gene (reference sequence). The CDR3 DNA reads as TGTGCCAGCAGCTTAGACGGGGGTCAGAGGGGGACCCAGTACTTC. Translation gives CASSLDGGQRGTQYF. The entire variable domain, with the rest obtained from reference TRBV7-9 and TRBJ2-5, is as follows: DTGVSQNPRHKITKRGQNVTFRCDPISEHNRLYWYRQTLGQGPEFLTYFQNEAQLEKSRLLSDRFSAERPKGSFSTLEIQRTEQGDSAMYLCASSLDGGQRGTQYFGPGTRLLVL.

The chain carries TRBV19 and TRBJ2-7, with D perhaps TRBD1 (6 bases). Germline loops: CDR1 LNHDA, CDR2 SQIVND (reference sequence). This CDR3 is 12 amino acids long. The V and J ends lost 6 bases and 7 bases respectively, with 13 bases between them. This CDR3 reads CASSQGFREQYF. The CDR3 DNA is TGTGCCAGTAGCCAGGGGTTTAGAGAGCAGTACTTC.

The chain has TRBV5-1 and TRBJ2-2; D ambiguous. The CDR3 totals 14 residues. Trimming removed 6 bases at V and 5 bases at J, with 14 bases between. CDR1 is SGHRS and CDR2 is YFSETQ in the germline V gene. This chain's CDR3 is CASNPLPSTGELFF. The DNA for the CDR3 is TGCGCCAGCAACCCGCTCCCCAGTACCGGGGAGCTGTTTTTT.

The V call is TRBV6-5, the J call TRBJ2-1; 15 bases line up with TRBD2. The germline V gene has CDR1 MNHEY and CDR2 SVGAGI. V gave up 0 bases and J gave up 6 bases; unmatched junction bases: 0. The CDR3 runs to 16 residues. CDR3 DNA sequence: TGTGCCAGCAGTTACTCGGGACTAGCGGGAGGCAATGAGCAGTTCTTC. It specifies CASSYSGLAGGNEQFF.